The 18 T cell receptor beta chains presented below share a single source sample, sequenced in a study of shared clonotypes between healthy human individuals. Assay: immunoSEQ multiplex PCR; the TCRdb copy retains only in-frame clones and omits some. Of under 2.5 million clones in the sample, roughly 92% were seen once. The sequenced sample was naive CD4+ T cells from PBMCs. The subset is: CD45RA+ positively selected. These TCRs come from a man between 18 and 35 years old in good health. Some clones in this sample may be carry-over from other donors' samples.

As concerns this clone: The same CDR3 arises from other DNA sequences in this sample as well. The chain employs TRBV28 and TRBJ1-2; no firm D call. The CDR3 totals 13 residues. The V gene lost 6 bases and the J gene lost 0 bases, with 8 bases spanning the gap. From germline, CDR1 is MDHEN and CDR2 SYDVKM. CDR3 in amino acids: CASRGTANYGYTF. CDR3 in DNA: TGTGCCAGCAGGGGCACGGCTAACTATGGCTACACCTTC.

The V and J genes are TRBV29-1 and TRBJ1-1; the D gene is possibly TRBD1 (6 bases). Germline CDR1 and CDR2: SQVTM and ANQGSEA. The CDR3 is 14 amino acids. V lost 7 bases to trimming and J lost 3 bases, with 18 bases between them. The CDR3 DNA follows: TGCAGCGCCCGAAATGGGGGCACGCACACTGAAGCTTTCTTT. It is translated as CSARNGGTHTEAFF.

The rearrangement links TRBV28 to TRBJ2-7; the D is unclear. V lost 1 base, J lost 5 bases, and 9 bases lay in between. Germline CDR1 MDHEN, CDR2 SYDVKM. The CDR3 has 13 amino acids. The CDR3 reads CASSLLAVHEQYF. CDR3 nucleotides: TGTGCCAGCAGTTTATTGGCAGTCCACGAGCAGTACTTC. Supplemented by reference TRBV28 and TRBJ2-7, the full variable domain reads DVKVTQSSRYLVKRTGEKVFLECVQDMDHENMFWYRQDPGLGLRLIYFSYDVKMKEKGDIPEGYSVSREKKERFSLILESASTNQTSMYLCASSLLAVHEQYFGPGTRLTVT.

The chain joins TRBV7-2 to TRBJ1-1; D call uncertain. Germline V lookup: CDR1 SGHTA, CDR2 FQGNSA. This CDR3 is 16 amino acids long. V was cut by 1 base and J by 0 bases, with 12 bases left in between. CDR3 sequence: CASSLGVSLMNTEAFF. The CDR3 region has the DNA TGTGCCAGCAGCTTAGGAGTTTCCCTTATGAACACTGAAGCTTTCTTT.

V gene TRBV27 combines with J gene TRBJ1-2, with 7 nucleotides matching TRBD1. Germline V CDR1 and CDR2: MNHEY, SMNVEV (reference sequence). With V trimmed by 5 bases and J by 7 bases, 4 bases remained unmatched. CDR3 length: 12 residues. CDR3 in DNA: TGTGCCAGCAGTCCCGACAGGGCTGGCTACACCTTC. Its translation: CASSPDRAGYTF.

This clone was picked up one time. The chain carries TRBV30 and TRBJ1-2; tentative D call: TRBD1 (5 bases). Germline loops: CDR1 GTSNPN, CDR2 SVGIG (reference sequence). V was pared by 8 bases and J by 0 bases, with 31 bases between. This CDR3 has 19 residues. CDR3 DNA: TGTGCCACCATGTTCCTTCGAGGCGGGGCTGGGAGTGCTAACTATGGCTACACCTTC. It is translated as CATMFLRGGAGSANYGYTF. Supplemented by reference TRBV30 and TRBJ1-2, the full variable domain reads SQTIHQWPATLVQPVGSPLSLECTVEGTSNPNLYWYRQAAGRGLQLLFYSVGIGQISSEVPQNLSASRPQDRQFILSSKKLLLSDSGFYLCATMFLRGGAGSANYGYTFGSGTRLTVV.

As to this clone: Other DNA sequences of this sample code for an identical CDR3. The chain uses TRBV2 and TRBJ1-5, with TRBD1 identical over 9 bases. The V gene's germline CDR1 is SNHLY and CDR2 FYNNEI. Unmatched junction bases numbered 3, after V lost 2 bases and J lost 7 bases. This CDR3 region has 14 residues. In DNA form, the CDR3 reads TGTGCCAGCAGTGAAACAGGGGGCGGGCAGCCCCAGCATTTT. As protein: CASSETGGGQPQHF.

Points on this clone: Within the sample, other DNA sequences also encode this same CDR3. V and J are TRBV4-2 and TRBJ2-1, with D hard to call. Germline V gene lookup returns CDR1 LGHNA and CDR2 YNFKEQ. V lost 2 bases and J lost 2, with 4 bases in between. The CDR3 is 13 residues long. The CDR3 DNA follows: TGTGCCAGCAGCCAATCGGCCTACAATGAGCAGTTCTTC. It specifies CASSQSAYNEQFF.

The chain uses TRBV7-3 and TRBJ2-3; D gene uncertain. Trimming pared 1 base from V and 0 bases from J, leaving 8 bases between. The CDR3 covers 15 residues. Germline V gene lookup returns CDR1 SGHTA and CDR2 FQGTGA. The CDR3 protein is CASSLSPRSTDTQYF. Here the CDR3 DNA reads TGTGCCAGCAGCTTAAGCCCCAGGAGCACAGATACGCAGTATTTT.

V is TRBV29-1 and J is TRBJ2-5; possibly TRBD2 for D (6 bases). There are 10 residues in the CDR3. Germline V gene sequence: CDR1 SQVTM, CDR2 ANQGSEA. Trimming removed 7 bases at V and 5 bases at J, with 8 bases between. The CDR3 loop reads CSGGEETQYF. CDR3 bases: TGCAGCGGGGGGGAGGAGACCCAGTACTTC.

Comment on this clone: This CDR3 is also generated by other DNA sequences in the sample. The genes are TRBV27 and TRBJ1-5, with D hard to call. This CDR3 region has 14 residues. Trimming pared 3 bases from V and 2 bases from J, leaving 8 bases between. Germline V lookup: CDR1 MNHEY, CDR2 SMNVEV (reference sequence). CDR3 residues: CASSLRVGNQPQHF. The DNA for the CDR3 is TGTGCCAGCAGTTTGAGGGTAGGCAATCAGCCCCAGCATTTT.

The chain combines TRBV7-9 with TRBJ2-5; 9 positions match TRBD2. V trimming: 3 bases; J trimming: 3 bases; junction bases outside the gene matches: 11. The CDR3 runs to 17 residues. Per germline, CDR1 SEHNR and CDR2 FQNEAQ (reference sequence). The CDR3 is CASSFGGVAGAEETQYF. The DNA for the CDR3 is TGTGCCAGCAGCTTTGGAGGGGTAGCGGGAGCCGAAGAGACCCAGTACTTC.

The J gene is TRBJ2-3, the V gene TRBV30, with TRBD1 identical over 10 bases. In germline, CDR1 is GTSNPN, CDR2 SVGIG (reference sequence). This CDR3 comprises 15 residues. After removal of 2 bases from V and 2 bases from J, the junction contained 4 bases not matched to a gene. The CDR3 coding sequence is TGTGCCTGGAGTACTGACAGGGGGCCCACAGATACGCAGTATTTT. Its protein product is CAWSTDRGPTDTQYF.

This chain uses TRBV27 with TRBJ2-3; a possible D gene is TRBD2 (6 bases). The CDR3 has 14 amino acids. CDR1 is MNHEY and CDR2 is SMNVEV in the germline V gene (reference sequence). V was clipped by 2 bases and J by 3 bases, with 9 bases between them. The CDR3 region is CASSLNLATDTQYF. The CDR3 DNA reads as TGTGCCAGCAGTTTAAACCTAGCGACAGATACGCAGTATTTT.

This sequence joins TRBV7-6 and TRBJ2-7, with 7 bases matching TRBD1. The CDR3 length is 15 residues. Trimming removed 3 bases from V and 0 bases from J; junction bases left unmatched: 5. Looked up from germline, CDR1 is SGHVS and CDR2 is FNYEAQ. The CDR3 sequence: CASSLSGTVSYEQYF. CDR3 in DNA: TGTGCCAGCAGCTTGAGTGGGACAGTCTCCTACGAGCAGTACTTC. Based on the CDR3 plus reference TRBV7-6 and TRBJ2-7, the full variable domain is GAGVSQSPRYKVTKRGQDVALRCDPISGHVSLYWYRQALGQGPEFLTYFNYEAQQDKSGLPNDRFSAERPEGSISTLTIQRTEQRDSAMYRCASSLSGTVSYEQYFGPGTRLTVT.

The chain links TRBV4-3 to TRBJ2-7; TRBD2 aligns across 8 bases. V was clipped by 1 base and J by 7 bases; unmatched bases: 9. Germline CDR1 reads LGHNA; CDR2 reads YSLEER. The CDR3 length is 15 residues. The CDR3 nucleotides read TGCGCCAGCAGCCAAGGGCCGGGGGGGGTTGAAGAGCAGTACTTC. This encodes CASSQGPGGVEEQYF.

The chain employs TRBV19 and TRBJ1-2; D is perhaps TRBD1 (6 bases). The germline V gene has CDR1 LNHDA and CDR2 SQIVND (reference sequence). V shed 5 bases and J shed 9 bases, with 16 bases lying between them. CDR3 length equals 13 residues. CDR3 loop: CASSGGRQFSYTF. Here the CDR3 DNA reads TGTGCCAGTAGTGGGGGGCGACAGTTCAGCTACACCTTC.

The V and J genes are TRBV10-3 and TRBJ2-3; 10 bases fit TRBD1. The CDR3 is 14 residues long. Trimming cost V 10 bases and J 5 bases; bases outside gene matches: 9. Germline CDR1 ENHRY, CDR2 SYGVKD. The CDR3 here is CATQDRGSLDTQYF. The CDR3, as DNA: TGTGCCACCCAGGACAGGGGGTCGTTAGATACGCAGTATTTT.